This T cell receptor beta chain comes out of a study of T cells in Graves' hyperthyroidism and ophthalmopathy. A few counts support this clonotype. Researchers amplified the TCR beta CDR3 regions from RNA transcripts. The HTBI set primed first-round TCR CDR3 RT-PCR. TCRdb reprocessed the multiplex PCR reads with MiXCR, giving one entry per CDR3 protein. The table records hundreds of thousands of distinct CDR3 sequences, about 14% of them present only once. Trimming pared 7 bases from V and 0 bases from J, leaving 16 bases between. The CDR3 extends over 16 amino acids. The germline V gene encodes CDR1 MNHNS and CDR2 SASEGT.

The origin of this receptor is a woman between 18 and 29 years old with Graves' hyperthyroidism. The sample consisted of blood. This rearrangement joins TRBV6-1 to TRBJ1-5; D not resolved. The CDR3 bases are TGTGCCAGCACCCCAACGGGGTGGGATAGCAATCAGCCCCAGCATTTT. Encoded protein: CASTPTGWDSNQPQHF.